The TCR beta chain under discussion was sequenced for a study of spatial heterogeneity in lung cancer. About the research overall: Matched bulk RNA-seq yielded a T cell module score, and TCR transcript counts in tumor regions correlated strongly with that score.

Study outcomes and limitations: Ubiquitous expanded TCR counts tracked ubiquitous nonsynonymous mutations, and regional counts tracked regional ones. Tumor mutation count correlated with how many alpha and beta TCRs expanded intratumorally.

There are many counts of this clonotype. What it recognizes is unknown. This beta chain is an off-target read within a library intended for alpha chains, so its frequency means little. Each CDR3 protein is one row after TCRdb ran MiXCR on the 5' RACE reads. The repertoire holds roughly 10,000 distinct CDR3 sequences, with roughly 7.4% as singletons. Time point given: sample taken at primary tumor resection. Samples were obtained from more than 70 donors, all untreated early-stage non-small cell lung cancer patients. Germline values: CDR1 MGHRA, CDR2 YSYEKL. The CDR3 contains 15 residues. The V segment lost 0 bases and the J segment 6 bases; nucleotides outside the gene matches: 7.

Sequences were derived from lung tumor tissue, sampled at surgery. The receptor was derived from a female donor with early-stage non-small cell lung cancer. V and J are TRBV4-1 and TRBJ2-7; 8 bases map to TRBD1. CDR3 sequence (DNA): TGCGCCAGCAGCCAAGAAGGCAGGGGGCGATCCGAGCAGTACTTC. Encoded protein: CASSQEGRGRSEQYF.